One and the same sample provided the 10 T cell receptor beta chains below, sequenced in a study of OX40 agonist ivuxolimab in advanced cancers. Some clones are missing from TCRdb's copy, which holds only in-frame ones; the method was immunoSEQ multiplex PCR. The profile shows approximately 70,000 clones, roughly nine tenths of them singletons. This specimen was CD4+ or CD8+ T cells sorted from blood, taken in a trial of the OX40 agonist ivuxolimab. Receptors were obtained from an adult with an advanced solid tumor such as melanoma, head and neck, liver or kidney cancer.

This sequence joins TRBV6-1 and TRBJ2-3; a weak D match, TRBD1 (5 bases). Germline V gives CDR1 MNHNS, CDR2 SASEGT. This CDR3 spans 15 amino acids. V lost 1 base to trimming and J lost 2 bases, with 10 bases between them. The CDR3 region is CASSEGPGITDTQYF. CDR3 nucleotides: TGTGCCAGCAGTGAAGGCCCAGGGATCACAGATACGCAGTATTTT.

The rearrangement uses TRBV7-9 and TRBJ2-5; unclear D gene. V lost 3 bases and J lost 5, with 4 bases in between. This CDR3 spans 11 amino acids. Germline-derived CDR1 and CDR2 are SEHNR and FQNEAQ (reference sequence). This CDR3 is CASSFRETQYF. The CDR3 DNA is TGTGCCAGCAGCTTCAGGGAGACCCAGTACTTC. The full variable domain, its missing parts supplied by reference TRBV7-9 and TRBJ2-5, is DTGVSQNPRHKITKRGQNVTFRCDPISEHNRLYWYRQTLGQGPEFLTYFQNEAQLEKSRLLSDRFSAERPKGSFSTLEIQRTEQGDSAMYLCASSFRETQYFGPGTRLLVL.

The gene calls are TRBV6-5 and TRBJ2-5; 8 nucleotides match TRBD1. Losses at the gene ends were 2 bases for V and 4 bases for J; bases not matched to a gene: 9. The CDR3 consists of 16 residues. Germline loops: CDR1 MNHEY, CDR2 SVGAGI. CDR3 sequence reads: CASSYAKGQASETQYF. Here the CDR3 DNA reads TGTGCCAGCAGTTACGCAAAGGGACAGGCCTCAGAGACCCAGTACTTC.

This chain connects TRBV21-1 to TRBJ2-4; the DNA was not used to check the table's D call, TRBD1. TRBV21-1 is labeled a pseudogene. The CDR3 runs 16 residues. The CDR3 region is CASSKDQGMGKNIQYF. The CDR3 DNA reads TGTGCCAGCAGCAAAGATCAGGGAATGGGCAAAAACATTCAGTACTTC.

The chain joins TRBV30 to TRBJ2-2; a weak D match, TRBD1 (5 bases). This CDR3 region has 12 residues. V shed 5 bases and J shed 1 base, with 5 bases lying between them. Germline V gene lookup returns CDR1 GTSNPN and CDR2 SVGIG (reference sequence). The CDR3 protein is CAWGQNTGELFF. Here the CDR3 DNA reads TGTGCCTGGGGACAGAACACCGGGGAGCTGTTTTTT. Based on the CDR3 plus reference TRBV30 and TRBJ2-2, the full variable domain is SQTIHQWPATLVQPVGSPLSLECTVEGTSNPNLYWYRQAAGRGLQLLFYSVGIGQISSEVPQNLSASRPQDRQFILSSKKLLLSDSGFYLCAWGQNTGELFFGEGSRLTVL.

The genes are TRBV2 and TRBJ2-1; a weak D match, TRBD2 (5 bases). Germline CDR1 SNHLY, CDR2 FYNNEI. With 0 bases removed from V and 9 bases from J, the gap between germline ends came to 9 bases. The CDR3 extends over 13 amino acids. CDR3 bases: TGTGCCAGCAGTGAAGCGCTTCGGGGTGAGCAGTTCTTC. Protein: CASSEALRGEQFF.

This rearrangement joins TRBV11-2 to TRBJ1-5; D is uncertain. V was pared by 0 bases and J by 9 bases, with 9 bases between. The germline V gene encodes CDR1 SGHAT and CDR2 FQNNGV. The CDR3 sequence is 13 residues long. In DNA form, the CDR3 reads TGTGCCAGCAGCTTAGACGGCTTGGGGCCCCAGCATTTT. It yields the protein CASSLDGLGPQHF. Full variable domain (missing parts from reference TRBV11-2 and TRBJ1-5): EAGVAQSPRYKIIEKRQSVAFWCNPISGHATLYWYQQILGQGPKLLIQFQNNGVVDDSQLPKDRFSAERLKGVDSTLKIQPAKLEDSAVYLCASSLDGLGPQHFGDGTRLSIL.

This chain uses TRBV4-2 with TRBJ2-3; 9 bases match TRBD1. Germline-derived CDR1 and CDR2 are LGHNA and YNFKEQ. V shed 1 base, J shed 6 bases, and the junction held 14 bases outside the gene matches. The CDR3 consists of 18 residues. The CDR3 sequence is CASSQATPGQGPSDTQYF. Here the CDR3 DNA reads TGTGCCAGCAGCCAAGCAACCCCGGGACAGGGTCCGTCGGATACGCAGTATTTT.

The chain is built from TRBV2 and TRBJ2-4; D is unresolved. V was shortened by 6 bases and J by 3 bases, with 12 bases between the two germline ends. From germline, CDR1 is SNHLY and CDR2 FYNNEI. The CDR3 is 14 residues long. This CDR3 reads CASRRPQGKNIQYF. CDR3 DNA sequence: TGTGCCAGCAGGAGGCCCCAAGGCAAAAACATTCAGTACTTC.

The V and J genes are TRBV19 and TRBJ2-4; D gene unclear. The CDR3 length is 11 residues. Germline V gene lookup returns CDR1 LNHDA and CDR2 SQIVND (reference sequence). V was shortened by 3 bases and J by 9 bases, with 6 bases between the two germline ends. The CDR3 reads CASSMSSIQYF. DNA of the CDR3: TGTGCCAGTAGTATGTCCAGCATTCAGTACTTC.